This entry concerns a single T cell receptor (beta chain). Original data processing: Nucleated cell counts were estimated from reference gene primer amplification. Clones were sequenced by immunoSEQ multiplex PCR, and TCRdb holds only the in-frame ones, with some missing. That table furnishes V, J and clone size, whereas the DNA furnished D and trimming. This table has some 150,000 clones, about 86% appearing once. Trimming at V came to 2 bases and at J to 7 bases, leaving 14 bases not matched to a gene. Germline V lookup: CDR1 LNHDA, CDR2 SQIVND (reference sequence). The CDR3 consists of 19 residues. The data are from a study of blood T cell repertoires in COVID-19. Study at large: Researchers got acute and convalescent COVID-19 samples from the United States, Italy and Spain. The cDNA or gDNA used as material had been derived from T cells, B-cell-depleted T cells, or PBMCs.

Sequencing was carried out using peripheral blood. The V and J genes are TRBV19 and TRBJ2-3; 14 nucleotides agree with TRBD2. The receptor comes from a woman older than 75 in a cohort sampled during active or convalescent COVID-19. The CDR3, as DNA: TGTGCCAGTAGTATACGCGCCCCCCGACTAGCGGGAGGGGACCATACGCAGTATTTT. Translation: CASSIRAPRLAGGDHTQYF. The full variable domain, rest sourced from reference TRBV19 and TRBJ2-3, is DGGITQSPKYLFRKEGQNVTLSCEQNLNHDAMYWYRQDPGQGLRLIYYSQIVNDFQKGDIAEGYSVSREKKESFPLTVTSAQKNPTAFYLCASSIRAPRLAGGDHTQYFGPGTRLTVL.